A single T cell receptor beta chain is shown here with its context. This entry comes from a study of blood T cell repertoires in COVID-19. Deletions cut 2 bases from V and 11 bases from J, with 12 bases between. The CDR3 has 12 amino acids. The V gene's germline CDR1 is SGHAT and CDR2 FQNNGV. Measured with immunoSEQ multiplex PCR; TCRdb has only the in-frame clones, and not every one. The table records 90,000 to 120,000 clones, approximately 82% of them present only once. This receptor was obtained from a woman aged 70-85 years with acute or convalescent COVID-19. The chain carries TRBV11-2 and TRBJ1-1, with D uncertain. Sequenced input: peripheral blood. The CDR3, as DNA: TGTGCCAGCAGCTTATTCGCCGGGATGGCTTTCTTT. Translated, it gives CASSLFAGMAFF.